Listed below are T cell receptor beta chains from one sample, sequenced in a study of OX40 agonist ivuxolimab in advanced cancers. Sequenced by immunoSEQ multiplex PCR; TCRdb stores in-frame clones only, minus some. The table includes tens of thousands of clones, approximately 91% detected once. The source was CD4+ or CD8+ T cells sorted from blood, collected in a trial of the OX40 agonist ivuxolimab. Every receptor here comes from an adult with an advanced solid tumor such as melanoma, head and neck, liver or kidney cancer. Each CDR3 is given with its conserved first and last residue.

J gene,V gene,CDR3 protein
TRBJ2-1,TRBV6-5,CASSYGTGVNEQFF
TRBJ2-1,TRBV7-3,CASSLGTSGYNEQFF
TRBJ1-2,TRBV4-3,CASSQDIQVQTGINGYTF
TRBJ1-1,TRBV12-5,CASGLGLSTEAFF
TRBJ2-1,TRBV20-1,CSAVGSNEQFF
TRBJ2-1,TRBV9,CASSVIGREKNEQFF
TRBJ2-2,TRBV7-9,CASTSALGRAETGELFF
TRBJ2-2,TRBV27,CASSLWGGELFF
TRBJ1-4,TRBV28,CASSIDLGFSAEKLFF
TRBJ2-3,TRBV5-8,CASTPTMATSGNTDTQYF
TRBJ1-5,TRBV28,CASSLLAHSNQPQHF
TRBJ1-4,TRBV4-3,CASSQAPGVGEKLFF
TRBJ2-2,TRBV7-8,CASSLAPGRANTGELFF
TRBJ2-2,TRBV13,CASSLYLAGDTGELFF
TRBJ2-1,TRBV6-5,CASRDLAGDKFF
TRBJ2-1,TRBV2,CASSELDSLSSYNEQFF
TRBJ2-7,TRBV11-1,CASSRTGYEQYF
TRBJ2-3,TRBV11-2,CASSFLAGGSTDTQYF
NA,TRBV5-4,CASRRTGFHEQYF
TRBJ1-4,TRBV28,CASQGDSTNEKLFF
TRBJ1-2,TRBV7-9,CATTDNYGYTF
TRBJ1-4,TRBV5-6,CASSLNLGETNEKLFF
TRBJ1-1,TRBV5-8,CASSLGQVTMNTEAFF
TRBJ2-1,TRBV7-2,CASSPGHAYNEQFF
TRBJ2-7,TRBV5-1,CASSFPGQGSEQYF
TRBJ1-2,TRBV4-1,CASSHRSRRGDGYTF
TRBJ2-3,TRBV27,CASSPGRDTQYF
TRBJ2-5,TRBV5-6,CASSLAGGRGETQYF
TRBJ2-7,TRBV15,CATSRNPSGETLYEQYF
TRBJ2-1,TRBV3-2,CATHNEQFF
TRBJ2-1,TRBV20-1,CSAAPFNEQFF
TRBJ1-1,TRBV4-2,CASSQDLEDTEAFF
TRBJ1-1,TRBV14,CASSPGGWTEAFF
TRBJ2-3,TRBV15,CATSTSGIEGADTQYF
TRBJ2-7,TRBV15,CATSRETRGTYEQYF
TRBJ2-5,TRBV29-1,CSVDAGIETQYF
TRBJ2-2,TRBV4-1,CASRQGEDTGELFF
TRBJ1-2,TRBV10-1,CASSATGPRGYTF
TRBJ2-2,TRBV27,CASSLRGIRELFF
TRBJ1-2,TRBV27,CASSPSGTVYGYTF
TRBJ2-7,TRBV9,CASSVGQSSYEQYF
TRBJ2-1,TRBV5-6,CASSLAVSRARSEQFF